Listed below are T cell receptor beta chains from one sample, sequenced in a study of metastatic and nonmetastatic thyroid tumors. TCRdb re-processed the PCR reads through MiXCR. The sample lists around 18,000 clones; 30% to 35% were seen once. Input material: tumor tissue. Receptor source: a female donor with papillary thyroid cancer or a benign thyroid nodule (not recorded which). Some clones in this sample may be carry-over from other donors' samples. The conserved cysteine and the conserved F or W are not part of the CDR3 here. Each record gives: V gene, J gene, CDR3 protein.

>TRBV6-4|TRBJ2-7
ASIPGLASLSYEQY
>TRBV5-1|TRBJ2-1
ASSLDFYEQF
>TRBV9|TRBJ1-1
ASSAGGGLNTEAF
>TRBV7-9|TRBJ1-2
ASSPRGDPYGYT
>TRBV24-1|TRBJ2-2
ATQFGANTGELF
>TRBV5-6|TRBJ1-1
ASSLVGPRNTEAF
>TRBV20-1|TRBJ2-7
SAERFTGGSGEQY
>TRBV6-2/TRBV6-3|TRBJ2-3
ASSYLRLAGNTDTQY
>TRBV2|TRBJ2-2
ASKDYLGTGELF
>TRBV24-1|TRBJ2-1
ATSDGTVDEQF
>TRBV6-2/TRBV6-3|TRBJ2-5
ASSRTSKETQY
>TRBV3-1|TRBJ2-1
ASSYGSLNEQF
>TRBV9|TRBJ1-6
ASSVGRVNSPLH
>TRBV20-1|TRBJ2-1
SARRGGINNEQF
>TRBV27|TRBJ2-5
ASSLWGETQY
>TRBV27|TRBJ1-4
ASSPGTGAEKLF
>TRBV6-1|TRBJ2-2
ASSEAGTKGSGELF
>TRBV20-1|TRBJ2-7
SSIRLTGGDEQY
>TRBV12-3/TRBV12-4|TRBJ1-6
ASTLGQKNSPLH
>TRBV28|TRBJ1-1
ASSLARMSTEAF
>TRBV27|TRBJ2-7
ASSLDSLYEQY